Each of the 23 T cell receptor beta chains below was sequenced from the same sample in a study of long-term antiretroviral therapy in people with HIV. It was version v3.0 of the immunoSEQ assay that was run at survey level. Method: immunoSEQ multiplex PCR; TCRdb's copy keeps in-frame clones and lacks some. The table lists fewer than 30,000 clones, roughly four fifths of them singletons. The material was unsorted PBMCs, obtained 4.4 years after starting antiretroviral therapy. The receptor source for this set is a man under 40 with HIV.

This clone was counted once. The CDR3 spells CASSFDRVATDTQYF. In DNA form, the CDR3 reads TGCGCCAGCAGCTTTGATAGGGTTGCCACAGATACGCAGTATTTT. V and J are TRBV5-1 and TRBJ2-3; D unclear. Germline CDR1 and CDR2: SGHRS and YFSETQ. The ends were cut back, 2 bases at V and 2 bases at J, with 12 bases in the middle. The CDR3 contains 15 residues. Filled out from reference TRBV5-1 and TRBJ2-3, the complete variable domain reads KAGVTQTPRYLIKTRGQQVTLSCSPISGHRSVSWYQQTPGQGLQFLFEYFSETQRNKGNFPGRFSGRQFSNSRSEMNVSTLELGDSALYLCASSFDRVATDTQYFGPGTRLTVL.

This clone has just one count. The chain employs TRBV7-9 and TRBJ1-5; the match to TRBD1 covers 7 bases. The CDR3 extends over 15 amino acids. The V gene end was trimmed by 1 base and the J gene end by 2 bases; junction bases not matched to a gene: 2. Germline assignment: CDR1 SEHNR and CDR2 FQNEAQ (reference sequence). The CDR3 loop reads CASSLGGGGNQPQHF. In DNA form, the CDR3 reads TGTGCCAGCAGCTTAGGAGGGGGCGGCAATCAGCCCCAGCATTTT.

This clone was observed a few times. The CDR3 coding sequence is TGTGCCAGCAGTTACTCGAAGACAGGTGGATCCTACGAGCAGTACTTC. It codes for CASSYSKTGGSYEQYF. The rearrangement uses TRBV6-5 and TRBJ2-7, with D maybe TRBD1 (6 bases). Deletions cut 0 bases from V and 1 base from J, with 13 bases between. The CDR3 has 16 amino acids. The germline CDR1 and CDR2 sequences are MNHEY and SVGAGI.

The chain recombines TRBV19 with TRBJ1-1, with D maybe TRBD1 (5 bases). V lost 6 bases and J lost 5, with 10 bases in between. The CDR3 loop spans 12 amino acids. Per the germline V gene, CDR1 is LNHDA and CDR2 is SQIVND (reference sequence). CDR3 DNA: TGTGCCAGTAGCGTGGGGGTGACTGAAGCTTTCTTT. Its translation is CASSVGVTEAFF.

The chain employs TRBV7-2 and TRBJ1-4; D not certain. Germline-derived CDR1 and CDR2 are SGHTA and FQGNSA. Trimming left V 5 bases short and J 4 bases short, with 14 bases between. This CDR3 has 15 residues. CDR3 in amino acids: CASSPMVQNNEKLFF. In nucleotides, the CDR3 is TGTGCCAGCAGCCCCATGGTACAGAATAATGAAAAACTGTTTTTT. Full variable domain (missing parts from reference TRBV7-2 and TRBJ1-4): GAGVSQSPSNKVTEKGKDVELRCDPISGHTALYWYRQSLGQGLEFLIYFQGNSAPDKSGLPSDRFSAERTGGSVSTLTIQRTQQEDSAVYLCASSPMVQNNEKLFFGSGTQLSVL.

The chain employs TRBV9 and TRBJ1-1, with a possible D match to TRBD1 (5 bases). This CDR3 comprises 14 residues. The ends were cut back, 3 bases at V and 4 bases at J, with 13 bases in the middle. CDR1 is SGDLS and CDR2 is YYNGEE in the germline V gene. DNA of the CDR3: TGTGCCAGCAGCGCCGCAGGGTCGACCACTGAAGCTTTCTTT. It is translated as CASSAAGSTTEAFF.

This rearrangement joins TRBV7-8 to TRBJ2-7, with TRBD1 matching over 8 bases. CDR1 is SGHVS, CDR2 FQNEAQ, per germline. The CDR3 spans 16 residues. The trim removed 6 bases at V and 2 bases at J, leaving 12 bases unmatched. In DNA form, the CDR3 reads TGTGCCAGCAGACCATACGGACAGGGAGGTCCCTACGAGCAGTACTTC. Translated, it gives CASRPYGQGGPYEQYF.

In nucleotides, the CDR3 is TGTGCCAGCAGGCCGGGACAGCATAATGAAAAACTGTTTTTT. It yields the protein CASRPGQHNEKLFF. V gene TRBV27 combines with J gene TRBJ1-4; 7 bases line up with TRBD1. The V segment lost 6 bases and the J segment 4 bases; nucleotides outside the gene matches: 5. The CDR3 spans 14 residues. Germline lookup yields CDR1 MNHEY and CDR2 SMNVEV (reference sequence). Using reference TRBV27 and TRBJ1-4 for the parts outside the CDR3, the full variable domain is EAQVTQNPRYLITVTGKKLTVTCSQNMNHEYMSWYRQDPGLGLRQIYYSMNVEVTDKGDVPEGYKVSRKEKRNFPLILESPSPNQTSLYFCASRPGQHNEKLFFGSGTQLSVL.

The CDR3 DNA follows: TGTGCCAGCAGTTACGGACAGGGGTATAGCACTGAAGCTTTCTTT. It translates to CASSYGQGYSTEAFF. The chain combines TRBV6-5 with TRBJ1-1, with TRBD1 matching 9 bases. Per germline, CDR1 MNHEY and CDR2 SVGAGI. The junction had 5 bases not matched to a gene; V was cut back by 2 bases and J by 4 bases. CDR3 size: 15 residues.

The V and J genes are TRBV11-2 and TRBJ1-1; D might be TRBD1 (5 bases). CDR1 and CDR2 from the germline V gene are SGHAT and FQNNGV. V lost 5 bases, J lost 6 bases, and 10 bases lay in between. The CDR3 is 12 residues long. CDR3 sequence reads: CASSQGQPEAFF. The CDR3 coding sequence is TGTGCCAGCAGCCAGGGCCAGCCTGAAGCTTTCTTT.

This chain links TRBV4-1 with TRBJ2-7; 10 nucleotides agree with TRBD1. The CDR3 extends over 16 amino acids. Germline values: CDR1 MGHRA, CDR2 YSYEKL. V dropped 0 bases and J dropped 2; count of bases not matched to a gene: 4. DNA for the CDR3: TGCGCCAGCAGCCAAGATTCAGGGACAGGGGCCTACGAGCAGTACTTC. It translates to CASSQDSGTGAYEQYF.

V and J are TRBV4-1 and TRBJ2-3; unclear D gene. The CDR3 contains 16 residues. V was shortened by 0 bases and J by 6 bases, with 16 bases between the two germline ends. Germline V CDR1 and CDR2: MGHRA, YSYEKL. DNA of the CDR3: TGCGCCAGCAGCCAAGAGGCCCGACAAAGACATGATACGCAGTATTTT. This sequence encodes CASSQEARQRHDTQYF.

The chain combines TRBV19 with TRBJ1-2; D gene ambiguous. CDR1 LNHDA and CDR2 SQIVND come from the germline V gene (reference sequence). The CDR3 length is 14 residues. With 6 bases removed from V and 2 bases from J, the gap between germline ends came to 13 bases. CDR3 coding DNA: TGTGCCAGTAGGGGCGACTTCGTAAACTATGGCTACACCTTC. Translated: CASRGDFVNYGYTF.

The rearrangement links TRBV27 to TRBJ2-5; D gene ambiguous. CDR3 size: 13 residues. Trimming removed 8 bases from V and 11 bases from J, with 21 bases in between. The germline gives CDR1 MNHEY, CDR2 SMNVEV (reference sequence). The CDR3 protein is CASALGVASEQYF. The CDR3 coding sequence is TGTGCCAGCGCCCTTGGGGTAGCAAGTGAGCAGTACTTC.

CDR3 nucleotides: TGTGCCAGCAGCGCCCCCCAGGGGGCAAGGAGCTCCTACGAGCAGTACTTC. Translated, it gives CASSAPQGARSSYEQYF. The rearrangement joins TRBV28 to TRBJ2-7; 8 bases map to TRBD1. The CDR3 is 17 residues long. J gave up 0 bases and V 6 bases, and 13 bases lay outside the gene matches. CDR1 is MDHEN and CDR2 is SYDVKM in the germline V gene.

The CDR3: CASSLPSATSGFTDTQYF. CDR3 sequence (DNA): TGTGCCAGCAGCTTACCCTCTGCGACTAGCGGATTCACAGATACGCAGTATTTT. The V gene is TRBV7-8, the J gene TRBJ2-3; 9 bases align to TRBD2. After removal of 2 bases from V and 2 bases from J, the junction contained 11 bases not matched to a gene. CDR1 and CDR2 from the germline V gene are SGHVS and FQNEAQ. CDR3 size: 18 residues.

The chain employs TRBV7-9 and TRBJ2-2, with TRBD1 as a possible D gene (7 bases). Germline loops: CDR1 SEHNR, CDR2 FQNEAQ (reference sequence). This CDR3 region has 18 residues. The V and J ends lost 5 bases and 0 bases respectively, with 19 bases between them. The CDR3 loop is CASSAHAGQTANTGELFF. DNA for the CDR3: TGTGCCAGCAGCGCCCACGCGGGACAGACCGCGAACACCGGGGAGCTGTTTTTT.

This clone was recorded once. The chain couples TRBV9 to TRBJ2-7, with 10 bases aligning to TRBD2. The CDR3 totals 15 residues. The V gene's germline CDR1 is SGDLS and CDR2 YYNGEE. The trim removed 4 bases at V and 5 bases at J, leaving 9 bases unmatched. The CDR3 nucleotides are TGTGCCAGCAGCCTGACGGGACTAGCGACCAACGAGCAGTACTTC. Translation: CASSLTGLATNEQYF. The full variable domain, in which reference TRBV9 and TRBJ2-7 provide the parts outside the CDR3, is DSGVTQTPKHLITATGQRVTLRCSPRSGDLSVYWYQQSLDQGLQFLIQYYNGEERAKGNILERFSAQQFPDLHSELNLSSLELGDSALYFCASSLTGLATNEQYFGPGTRLTVT.

CDR3 protein: CASSQDRGVTEAFF. CDR3 sequence (DNA): TGCGCCAGCAGCCAAGATCGGGGGGTTACTGAAGCTTTCTTT. The V call is TRBV4-3, the J call TRBJ1-1; perhaps TRBD1 as D (5 bases). Germline V gives CDR1 LGHNA, CDR2 YSLEER. The CDR3 consists of 14 residues. Trimming stripped 0 bases from V and 5 bases from J, with 10 bases between.

The chain couples TRBV6-1 to TRBJ1-1, with TRBD1 identical over 10 bases. The CDR3 covers 15 residues. V lost 6 bases and J lost 3; bases outside the gene matches: 7. The germline V gene encodes CDR1 MNHNS and CDR2 SASEGT. The CDR3 bases are TGTGCCAGCAGAGGGACAGGGGCACAGTACACTGAAGCTTTCTTT. Translation gives CASRGTGAQYTEAFF.

Comment on this clone: Other DNA sequences in this specimen translate into the identical CDR3. The rearrangement uses TRBV7-8 and TRBJ2-7; D ambiguous. Trimming cost V 3 bases and J 1 base, with 4 bases left between them. The CDR3 covers 12 residues. From germline, CDR1 is SGHVS and CDR2 FQNEAQ. Here the CDR3 reads CASSLGSYEQYF. Here the CDR3 DNA reads TGTGCCAGCAGCTTGGGGTCCTACGAGCAGTACTTC.

CDR3 nucleotides: TGTGCCAGTACAGGGACTGAAGCTTTCTTT. This sequence encodes CASTGTEAFF. The rearrangement links TRBV19 to TRBJ1-1, with D maybe TRBD1 (5 bases). Trimming took off 7 bases at V and 5 bases at J, with 5 bases between the two ends. This CDR3 has 10 amino acids. Germline-derived CDR1 and CDR2 are LNHDA and SQIVND (reference sequence).

V gene TRBV6-1 combines with J gene TRBJ1-2, with 8 bases fitting TRBD1. The CDR3 consists of 14 residues. CDR1 and CDR2 from the germline V gene are MNHNS and SASEGT. V was clipped by 1 base and J by 6 bases; unmatched bases: 4. The CDR3 sequence is CASSEGTGLNGYTF. In DNA form, the CDR3 reads TGTGCCAGCAGTGAAGGGACAGGGCTGAATGGCTACACCTTC.